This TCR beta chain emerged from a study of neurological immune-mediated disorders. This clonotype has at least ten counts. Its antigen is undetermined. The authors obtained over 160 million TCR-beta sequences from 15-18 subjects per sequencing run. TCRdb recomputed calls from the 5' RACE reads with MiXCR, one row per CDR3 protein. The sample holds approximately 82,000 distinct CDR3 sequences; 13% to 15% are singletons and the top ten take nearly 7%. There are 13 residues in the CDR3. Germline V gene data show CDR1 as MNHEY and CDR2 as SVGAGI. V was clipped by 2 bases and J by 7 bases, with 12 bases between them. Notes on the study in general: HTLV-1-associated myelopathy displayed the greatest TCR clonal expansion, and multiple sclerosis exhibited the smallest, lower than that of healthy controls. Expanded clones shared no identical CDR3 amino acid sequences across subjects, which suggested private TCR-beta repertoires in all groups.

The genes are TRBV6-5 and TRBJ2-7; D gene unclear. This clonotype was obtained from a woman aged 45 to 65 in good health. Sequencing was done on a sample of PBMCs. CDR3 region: CASSYAIKGEQYF. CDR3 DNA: TGTGCCAGCAGTTACGCCATAAAGGGAGAGCAGTACTTC.